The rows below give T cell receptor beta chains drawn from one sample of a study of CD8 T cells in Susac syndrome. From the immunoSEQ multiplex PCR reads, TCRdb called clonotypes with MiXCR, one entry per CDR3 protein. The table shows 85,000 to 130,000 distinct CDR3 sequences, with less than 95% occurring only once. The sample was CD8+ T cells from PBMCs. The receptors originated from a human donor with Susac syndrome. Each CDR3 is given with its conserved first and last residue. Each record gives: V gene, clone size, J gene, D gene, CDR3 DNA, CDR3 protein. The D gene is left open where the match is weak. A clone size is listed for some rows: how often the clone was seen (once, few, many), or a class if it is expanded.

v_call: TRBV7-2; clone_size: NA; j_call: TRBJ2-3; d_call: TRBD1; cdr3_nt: TGTGCCAGCAGCTCGGGACAGGGAGTCCCAGATACGCAGTATTTT; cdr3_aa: CASSSGQGVPDTQYF
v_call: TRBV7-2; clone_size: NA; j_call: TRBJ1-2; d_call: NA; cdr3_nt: TGTGCCAGCAGCTTGGAGGCCGGGGGCACTAACTATGGCTACACCTTC; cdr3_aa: CASSLEAGGTNYGYTF
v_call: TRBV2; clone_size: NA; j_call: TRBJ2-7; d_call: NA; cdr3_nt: TGTGCCAGCAGTGATTTAACGTGGGAGCAGTACTTC; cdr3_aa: CASSDLTWEQYF
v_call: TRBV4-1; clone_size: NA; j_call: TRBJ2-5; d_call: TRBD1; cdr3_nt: TGCGCCAGCAGTCCAGGGGGCGGAAAGACCCAGTACTTC; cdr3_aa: CASSPGGGKTQYF
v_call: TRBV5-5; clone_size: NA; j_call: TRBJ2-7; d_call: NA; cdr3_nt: TGTGCCAGCAGTTGGGACCCCTCCTACGAGCAGTACTTC; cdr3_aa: CASSWDPSYEQYF
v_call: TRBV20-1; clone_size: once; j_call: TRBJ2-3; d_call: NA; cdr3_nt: TGCAGTGCTTTGACAGGGCGGGACACAGATACGCAGTATTTT; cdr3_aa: CSALTGRDTDTQYF
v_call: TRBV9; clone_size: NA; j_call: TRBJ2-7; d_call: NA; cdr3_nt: TGTGCCAGCAGCCCAAACCCCGGGACAAGCTACGAGCAGTACTTC; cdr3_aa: CASSPNPGTSYEQYF
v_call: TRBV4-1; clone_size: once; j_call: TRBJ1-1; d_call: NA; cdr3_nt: TGCGCCAGCAGCCAAGAAGTCCGAGACTCCGGAGCTTTCTTT; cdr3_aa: CASSQEVRDSGAFF
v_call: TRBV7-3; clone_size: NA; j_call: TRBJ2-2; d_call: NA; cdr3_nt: TGTGCCAGCAGCTTAACTCTACCAGAGGAGCTGTTTTTT; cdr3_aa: CASSLTLPEELFF
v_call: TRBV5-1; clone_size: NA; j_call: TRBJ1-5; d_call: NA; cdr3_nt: TGCGCCAGCAGCTTGGGGAGGGACCAGCCCCAGCATTTT; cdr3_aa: CASSLGRDQPQHF
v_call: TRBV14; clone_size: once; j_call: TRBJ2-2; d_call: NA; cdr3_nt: TGTGCCAGCAGCTTAGACTTCGTGAACACCGGGGAGCTGTTTTTT; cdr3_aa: CASSLDFVNTGELFF
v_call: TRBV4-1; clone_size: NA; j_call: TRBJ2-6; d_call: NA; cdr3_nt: TGCGCCAGCAGCACTGAACAGGGTTCCGGGGCCAACGTCCTGACTTTC; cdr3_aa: CASSTEQGSGANVLTF
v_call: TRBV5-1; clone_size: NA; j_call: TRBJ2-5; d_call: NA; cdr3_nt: TGCGCCAGCAGCTTTATAGATCCGGGCAGCTCCCAAGAGACCCAGTACTTC; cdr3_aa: CASSFIDPGSSQETQYF
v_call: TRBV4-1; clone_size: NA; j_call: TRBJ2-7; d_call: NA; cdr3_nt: TGCGCCAGCAGCCCCCAAGTGGCCAGCTACGAGCAGTACTTC; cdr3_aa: CASSPQVASYEQYF
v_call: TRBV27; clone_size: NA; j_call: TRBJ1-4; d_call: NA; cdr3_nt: TGTGCCAGCAGTGAGACGGTGGGGGCTAATGAAAAACTGTTTTTT; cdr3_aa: CASSETVGANEKLFF
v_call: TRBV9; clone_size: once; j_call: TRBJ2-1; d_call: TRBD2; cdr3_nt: TGTGCCAGCAGCGTACGGAGCGGGGGTTTGTATGAGCAGTTCTTC; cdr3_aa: CASSVRSGGLYEQFF
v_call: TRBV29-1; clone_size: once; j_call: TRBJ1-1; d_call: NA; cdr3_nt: TGCAGCGTTGAGGATGGCAGGGCAAGCAGTAGCGCTTTCTTT; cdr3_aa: CSVEDGRASSSAFF
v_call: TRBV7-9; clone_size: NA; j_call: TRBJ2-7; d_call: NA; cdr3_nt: TGTGCCAGCAGCCTACTGGCGGCGGGGGCTCCCTACGAGCAGTACTTC; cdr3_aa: CASSLLAAGAPYEQYF
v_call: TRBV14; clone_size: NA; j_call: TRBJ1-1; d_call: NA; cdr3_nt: TGTGCCAGCAGTCTCCCGGGACGGATGAACACTGAAGCTTTCTTT; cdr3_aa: CASSLPGRMNTEAFF
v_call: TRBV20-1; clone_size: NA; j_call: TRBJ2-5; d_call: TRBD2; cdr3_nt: TGCAGTGCTAGATACCCCGGGACTACGTTAAATGGAGAGACCCAGTACTTC; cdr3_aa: CSARYPGTTLNGETQYF
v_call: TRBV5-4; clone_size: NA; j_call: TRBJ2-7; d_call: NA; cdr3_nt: TGTGCCAGCAGCTTGGATCCCCTACGCTCCTACGAGCAGTACTTC; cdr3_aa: CASSLDPLRSYEQYF
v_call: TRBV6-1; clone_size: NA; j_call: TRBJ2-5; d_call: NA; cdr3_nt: TGTGCCAGCAGGAGCGGGTTTCAAGAGACCCAGTACTTC; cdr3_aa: CASRSGFQETQYF
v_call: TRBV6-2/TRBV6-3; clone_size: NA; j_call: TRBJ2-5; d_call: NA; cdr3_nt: TGTGCCAGCAGTTACCGGGACACAGTACAAGAGACCCAGTACTTC; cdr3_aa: CASSYRDTVQETQYF
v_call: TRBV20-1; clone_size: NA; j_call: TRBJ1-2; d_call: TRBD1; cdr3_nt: TGCAGTGCCAGGGGGGTTTCGGCTAACTATGGCTACACCTTC; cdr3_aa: CSARGVSANYGYTF
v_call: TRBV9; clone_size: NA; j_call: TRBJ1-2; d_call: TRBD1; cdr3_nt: TGTGCCAGCAGCGGCAGGGGGCGGGGGTATGGCTACACCTTC; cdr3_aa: CASSGRGRGYGYTF
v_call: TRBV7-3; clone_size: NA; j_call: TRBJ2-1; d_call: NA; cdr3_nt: TGTGCCAGCAGCTCCCGGGACACCAGAAACAATGAGCAGTTCTTC; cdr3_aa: CASSSRDTRNNEQFF
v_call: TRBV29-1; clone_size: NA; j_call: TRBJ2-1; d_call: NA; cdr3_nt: TGCAGCGTTGAAGAAACCCTAAGGGGAAACGATGGGGCTGGGTTCTTC; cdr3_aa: CSVEETLRGNDGAGFF
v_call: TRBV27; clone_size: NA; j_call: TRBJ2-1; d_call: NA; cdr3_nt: TGTGCCAGCAGCCCGGGCAGTACCTACAATGAGCAGTTCTTC; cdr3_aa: CASSPGSTYNEQFF
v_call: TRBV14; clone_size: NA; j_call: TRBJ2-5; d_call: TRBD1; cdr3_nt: TGTGCCAGCAGCCCGGGACAGATACAAGAGACCCAGTACTTC; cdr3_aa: CASSPGQIQETQYF
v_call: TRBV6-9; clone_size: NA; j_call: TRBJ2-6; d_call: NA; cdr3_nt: TGTGCCACCGAGGGGGGATCCTCTGGGGCCAACGTCCTGACTTTC; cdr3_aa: CATEGGSSGANVLTF
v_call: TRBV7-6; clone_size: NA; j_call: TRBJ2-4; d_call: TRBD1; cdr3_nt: TGTGCCAACCTTACAGGGGTGGTCGAAAACATTCAGTACTTC; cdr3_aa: CANLTGVVENIQYF
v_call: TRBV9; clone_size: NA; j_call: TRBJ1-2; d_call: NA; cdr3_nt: TGTGCCAGCAGCGTAGAGGTACAGGGCACCTCCTATGGCTACACCTTC; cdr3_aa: CASSVEVQGTSYGYTF
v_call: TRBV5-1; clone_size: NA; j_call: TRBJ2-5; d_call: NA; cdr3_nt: TGCGCCAGCAGCTTGCACAGTCAAGAGACCCAGTACTTC; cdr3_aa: CASSLHSQETQYF
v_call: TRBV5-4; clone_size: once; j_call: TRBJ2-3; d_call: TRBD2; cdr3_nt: TGTGCCAGCAGCCCAGAGGGACTAGCGGGGGGCCTCGGAGATACGCAGTATTTT; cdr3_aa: CASSPEGLAGGLGDTQYF
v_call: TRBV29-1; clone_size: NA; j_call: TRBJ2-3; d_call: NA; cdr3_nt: TGCAGCGTTGTACCGACAGGTCCTGGGAGAGATACGCAGTATTTT; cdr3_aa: CSVVPTGPGRDTQYF
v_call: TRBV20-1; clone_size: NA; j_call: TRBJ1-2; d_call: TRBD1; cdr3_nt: TGCAGTGCTAGGGACAGGACCTATGGCTACACCTTC; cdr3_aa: CSARDRTYGYTF
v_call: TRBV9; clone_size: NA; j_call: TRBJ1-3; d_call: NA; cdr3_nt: TGTGCCAGCAGCCCTGAGCCAGCCGGAAACACCATATATTTT; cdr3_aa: CASSPEPAGNTIYF
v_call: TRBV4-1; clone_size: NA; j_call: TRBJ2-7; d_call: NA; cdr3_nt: TGCGCCAGCAGCCAAGAGTGGCAGGGGATCACCTACGAGCAGTACTTC; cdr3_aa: CASSQEWQGITYEQYF
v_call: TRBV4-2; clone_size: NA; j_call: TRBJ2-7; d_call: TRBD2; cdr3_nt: TGTGCCAGCAGCCAAGAAGCCAGCGGGGTGTACGAGCAGTACTTC; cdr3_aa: CASSQEASGVYEQYF
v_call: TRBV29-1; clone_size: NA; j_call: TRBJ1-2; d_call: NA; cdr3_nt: TGCAGCGCCTCAGGGGATGGGGGCTACACCTTC; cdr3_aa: CSASGDGGYTF
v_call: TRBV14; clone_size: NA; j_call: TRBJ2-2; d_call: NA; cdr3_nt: TGTGCCAGCAGCCGAGGGTACTACCGGGCCGCCGGGGAGCTGTTTTTT; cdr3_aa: CASSRGYYRAAGELFF
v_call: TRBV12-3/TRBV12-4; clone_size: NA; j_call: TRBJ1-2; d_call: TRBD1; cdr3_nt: TGTGCCAGCAGTTTAGCCTGGACAGGGAACGAAAACTATGGCTACACCTTC; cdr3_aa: CASSLAWTGNENYGYTF
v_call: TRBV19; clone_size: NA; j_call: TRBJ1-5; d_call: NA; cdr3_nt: TGTGCCAGTACCTTGGACGGGTATCAGCCCCAGCATTTT; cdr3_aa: CASTLDGYQPQHF
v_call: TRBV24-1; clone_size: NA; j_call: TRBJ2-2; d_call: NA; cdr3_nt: TGTGCCACCAGTGATACGACCAACACCGGGGAGCTGTTTTTT; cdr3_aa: CATSDTTNTGELFF
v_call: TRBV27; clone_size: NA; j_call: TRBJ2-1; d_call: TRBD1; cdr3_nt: TGTGCCAGCAGGGACAGGGGGCTTCACAATGAGCAGTTCTTC; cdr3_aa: CASRDRGLHNEQFF
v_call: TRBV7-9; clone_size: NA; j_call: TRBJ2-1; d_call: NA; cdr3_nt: TGTGCCAGCAGATGGAGGGGGGGGCTAGACAATGAGCAGTTCTTC; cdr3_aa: CASRWRGGLDNEQFF
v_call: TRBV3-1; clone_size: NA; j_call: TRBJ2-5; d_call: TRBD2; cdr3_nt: TGTGCCAGCAGCCCCAGTAGCGGGGGGGCGGAGACCCAGTACTTC; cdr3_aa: CASSPSSGGAETQYF